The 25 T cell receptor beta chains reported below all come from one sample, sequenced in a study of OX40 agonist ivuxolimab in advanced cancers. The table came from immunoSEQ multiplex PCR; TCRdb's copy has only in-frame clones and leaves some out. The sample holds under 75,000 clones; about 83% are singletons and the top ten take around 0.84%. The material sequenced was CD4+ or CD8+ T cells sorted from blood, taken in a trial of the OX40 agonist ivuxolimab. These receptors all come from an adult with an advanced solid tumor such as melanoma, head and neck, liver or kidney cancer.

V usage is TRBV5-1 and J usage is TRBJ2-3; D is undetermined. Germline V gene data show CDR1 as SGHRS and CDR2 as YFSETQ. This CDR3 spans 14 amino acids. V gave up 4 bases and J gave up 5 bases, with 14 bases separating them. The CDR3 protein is CASSPEPTRDTQYF. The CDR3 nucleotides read TGCGCCAGCAGCCCTGAGCCCACTCGAGATACGCAGTATTTT.

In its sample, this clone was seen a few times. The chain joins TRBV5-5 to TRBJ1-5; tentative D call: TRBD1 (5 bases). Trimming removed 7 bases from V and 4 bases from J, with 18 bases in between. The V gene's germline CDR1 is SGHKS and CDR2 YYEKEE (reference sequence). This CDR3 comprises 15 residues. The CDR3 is CASRPAGRENQPQHF. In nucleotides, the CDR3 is TGTGCCAGCCGGCCGGCAGGGAGGGAAAATCAGCCCCAGCATTTT.

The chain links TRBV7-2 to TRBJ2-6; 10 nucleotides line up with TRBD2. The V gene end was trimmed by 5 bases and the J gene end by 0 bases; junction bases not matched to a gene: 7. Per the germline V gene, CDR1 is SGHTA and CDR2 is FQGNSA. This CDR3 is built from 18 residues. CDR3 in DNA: TGTGCCAGCAGCCCCGGACTAGCGGAAATCTCTGGGGCCAACGTCCTGACTTTC. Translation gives CASSPGLAEISGANVLTF.

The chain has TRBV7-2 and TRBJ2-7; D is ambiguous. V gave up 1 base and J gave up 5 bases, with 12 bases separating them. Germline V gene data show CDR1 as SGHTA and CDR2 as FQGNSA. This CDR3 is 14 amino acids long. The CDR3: CASSLVGSSHEQYF. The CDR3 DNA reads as TGTGCCAGCAGCTTAGTAGGATCCTCTCACGAGCAGTACTTC.

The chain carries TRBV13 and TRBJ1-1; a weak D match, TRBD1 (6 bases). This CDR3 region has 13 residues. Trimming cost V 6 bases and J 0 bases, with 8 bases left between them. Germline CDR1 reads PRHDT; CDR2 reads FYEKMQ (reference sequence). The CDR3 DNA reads TGTGCCAGCAGTCGACAGGTGAACACTGAAGCTTTCTTT. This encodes CASSRQVNTEAFF. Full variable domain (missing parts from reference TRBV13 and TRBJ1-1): AAGVIQSPRHLIKEKRETATLKCYPIPRHDTVYWYQQGPGQDPQFLISFYEKMQSDKGSIPDRFSAQQFSDYHSELNMSSLELGDSALYFCASSRQVNTEAFFGQGTRLTVV.

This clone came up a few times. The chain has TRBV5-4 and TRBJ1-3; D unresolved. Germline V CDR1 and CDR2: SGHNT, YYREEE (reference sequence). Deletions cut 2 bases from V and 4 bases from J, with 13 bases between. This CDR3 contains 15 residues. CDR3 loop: CASSLMGGGGNTIYF. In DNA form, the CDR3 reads TGTGCCAGCAGCTTAATGGGTGGAGGAGGAAACACCATATATTTT.

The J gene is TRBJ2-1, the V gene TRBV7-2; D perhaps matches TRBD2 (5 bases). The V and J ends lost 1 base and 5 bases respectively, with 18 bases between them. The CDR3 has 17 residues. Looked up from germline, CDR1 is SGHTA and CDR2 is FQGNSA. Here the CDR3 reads CASSLGGRGSVDNEQFF. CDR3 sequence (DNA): TGTGCCAGCAGCTTAGGAGGTCGAGGGTCGGTGGACAATGAGCAGTTCTTC.

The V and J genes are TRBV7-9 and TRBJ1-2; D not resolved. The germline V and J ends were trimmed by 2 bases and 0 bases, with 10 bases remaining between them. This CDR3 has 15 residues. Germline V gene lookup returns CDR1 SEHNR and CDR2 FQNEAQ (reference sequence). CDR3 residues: CASSLNSLTNYGYTF. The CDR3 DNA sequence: TGTGCCAGCAGCTTAAACAGCCTTACTAACTATGGCTACACCTTC.

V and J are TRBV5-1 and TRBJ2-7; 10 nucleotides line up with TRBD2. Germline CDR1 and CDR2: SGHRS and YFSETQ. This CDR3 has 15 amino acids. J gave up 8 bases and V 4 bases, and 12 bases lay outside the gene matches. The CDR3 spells CASSALEREGPKQYF. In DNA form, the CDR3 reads TGCGCCAGCAGCGCACTAGAGCGGGAGGGCCCGAAGCAGTACTTC.

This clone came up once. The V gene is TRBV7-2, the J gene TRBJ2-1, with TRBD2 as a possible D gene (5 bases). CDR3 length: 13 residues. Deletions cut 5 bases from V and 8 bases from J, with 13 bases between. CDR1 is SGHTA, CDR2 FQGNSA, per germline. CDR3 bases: TGTGCCAGCAGCATTTTAGGACTTGATGAGCAGTTCTTC. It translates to CASSILGLDEQFF. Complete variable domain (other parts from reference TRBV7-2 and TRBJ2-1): GAGVSQSPSNKVTEKGKDVELRCDPISGHTALYWYRQSLGQGLEFLIYFQGNSAPDKSGLPSDRFSAERTGGSVSTLTIQRTQQEDSAVYLCASSILGLDEQFFGPGTRLTVL.

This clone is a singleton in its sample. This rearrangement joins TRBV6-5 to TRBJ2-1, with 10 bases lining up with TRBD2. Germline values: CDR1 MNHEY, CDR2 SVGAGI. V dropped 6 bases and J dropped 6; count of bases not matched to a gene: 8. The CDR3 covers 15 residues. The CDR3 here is CASRSLAGVVNEQFF. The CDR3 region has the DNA TGTGCCAGCAGATCCCTAGCGGGAGTTGTCAATGAGCAGTTCTTC.

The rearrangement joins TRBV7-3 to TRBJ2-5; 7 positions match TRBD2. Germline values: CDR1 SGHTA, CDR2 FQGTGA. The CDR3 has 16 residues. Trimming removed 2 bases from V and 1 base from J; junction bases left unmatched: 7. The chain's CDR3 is CASSLGPPGGQETQYF. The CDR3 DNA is TGTGCCAGCAGCTTAGGGCCCCCGGGGGGCCAAGAGACCCAGTACTTC.

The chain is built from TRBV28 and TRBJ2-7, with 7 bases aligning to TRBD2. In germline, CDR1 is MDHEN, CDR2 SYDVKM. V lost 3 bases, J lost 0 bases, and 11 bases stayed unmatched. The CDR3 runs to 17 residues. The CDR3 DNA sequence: TGTGCCAGCAGTTTCCCCTCGAGCGGGAAATTCTCCTACGAGCAGTACTTC. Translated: CASSFPSSGKFSYEQYF. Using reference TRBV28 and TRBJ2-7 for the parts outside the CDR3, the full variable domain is DVKVTQSSRYLVKRTGEKVFLECVQDMDHENMFWYRQDPGLGLRLIYFSYDVKMKEKGDIPEGYSVSREKKERFSLILESASTNQTSMYLCASSFPSSGKFSYEQYFGPGTRLTVT.

DNA of the CDR3: TGCGCCAGCAGCCAACTTGAAACAGGCAACACCGGGGAGCTGTTTTTT. Amino acid sequence: CASSQLETGNTGELFF. This sequence joins TRBV4-3 and TRBJ2-2, with D tentatively TRBD1 (5 bases). Germline V gene sequence: CDR1 LGHNA, CDR2 YSLEER. CDR3 length: 16 residues. The V gene lost 2 bases and the J gene lost 2 bases, with 12 bases spanning the gap.

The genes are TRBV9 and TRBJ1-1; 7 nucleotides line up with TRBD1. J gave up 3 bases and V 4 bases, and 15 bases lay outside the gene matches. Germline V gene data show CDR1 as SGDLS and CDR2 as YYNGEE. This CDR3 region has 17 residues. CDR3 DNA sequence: TGTGCCAGCAGCTCAACCCTTGAACAGGGGACTTACACTGAAGCTTTCTTT. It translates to CASSSTLEQGTYTEAFF.

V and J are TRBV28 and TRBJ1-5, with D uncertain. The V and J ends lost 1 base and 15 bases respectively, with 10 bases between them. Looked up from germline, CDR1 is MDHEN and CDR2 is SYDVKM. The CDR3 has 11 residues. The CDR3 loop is CASSLSQAWHF. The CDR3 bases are TGTGCCAGCAGTTTATCCCAGGCCTGGCATTTT.

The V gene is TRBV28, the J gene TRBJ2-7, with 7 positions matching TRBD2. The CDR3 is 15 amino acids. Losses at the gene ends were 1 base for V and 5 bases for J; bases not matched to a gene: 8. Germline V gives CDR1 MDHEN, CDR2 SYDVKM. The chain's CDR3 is CASSLLSGREDEQYF. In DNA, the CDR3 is TGTGCCAGCAGTTTATTGTCAGGGAGGGAAGACGAGCAGTACTTC.

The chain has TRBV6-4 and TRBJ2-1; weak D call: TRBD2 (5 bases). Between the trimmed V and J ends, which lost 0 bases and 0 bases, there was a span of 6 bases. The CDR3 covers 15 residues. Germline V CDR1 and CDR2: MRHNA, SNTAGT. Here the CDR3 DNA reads TGTGCCAGCAGTGACTCAGGGAGCTCCTACAATGAGCAGTTCTTC. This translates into CASSDSGSSYNEQFF.

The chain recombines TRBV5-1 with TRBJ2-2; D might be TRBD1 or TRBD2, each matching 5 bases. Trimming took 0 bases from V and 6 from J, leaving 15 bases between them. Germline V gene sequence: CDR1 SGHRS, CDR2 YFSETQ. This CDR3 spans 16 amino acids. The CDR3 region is CASSLEGRAGAGELFF. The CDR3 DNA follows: TGCGCCAGCAGCTTGGAGGGCAGGGCCGGGGCCGGGGAGCTGTTTTTT.

CDR3 sequence (DNA): TGCAGCGTTGAAGATCTTGGGGACAGGAGTAGCAATCAGCCCCAGCATTTT. This codes for CSVEDLGDRSSNQPQHF. The chain uses TRBV29-1 and TRBJ1-5, with TRBD1 matching over 8 bases. Germline V CDR1 and CDR2: SQVTM, ANQGSEA. The CDR3 length is 17 residues. V dropped 0 bases and J dropped 0; count of bases not matched to a gene: 7.

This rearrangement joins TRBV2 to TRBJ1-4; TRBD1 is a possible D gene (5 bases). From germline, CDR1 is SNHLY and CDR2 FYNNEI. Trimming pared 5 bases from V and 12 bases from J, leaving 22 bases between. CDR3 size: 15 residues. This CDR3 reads CASSYSTGAGLELFF. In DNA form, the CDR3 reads TGTGCCAGCAGTTACAGCACAGGTGCTGGATTGGAACTGTTTTTT.

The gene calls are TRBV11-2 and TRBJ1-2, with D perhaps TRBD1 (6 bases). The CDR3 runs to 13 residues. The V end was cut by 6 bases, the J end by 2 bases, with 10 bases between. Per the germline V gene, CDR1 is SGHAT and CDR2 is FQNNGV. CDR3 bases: TGTGCCAGCAGTAGTACAGGGAACTATGGCTACACCTTC. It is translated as CASSSTGNYGYTF.

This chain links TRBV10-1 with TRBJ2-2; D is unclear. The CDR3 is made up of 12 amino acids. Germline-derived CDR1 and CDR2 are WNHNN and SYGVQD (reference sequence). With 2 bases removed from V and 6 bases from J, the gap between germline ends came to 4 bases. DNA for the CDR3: TGCGCCAGCAGTGAGGGTCCCGGGGAGCTGTTTTTT. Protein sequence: CASSEGPGELFF.

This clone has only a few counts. The chain's CDR3 is CASSEVLYTSSPLHF. The CDR3 DNA reads as TGTGCCAGCAGTGAGGTTCTGTACACTAGTTCACCCCTCCACTTT. The chain joins TRBV6-1 to TRBJ1-6; D is unresolved. Germline V gene lookup returns CDR1 MNHNS and CDR2 SASEGT. The CDR3 length is 15 residues. V was pared by 3 bases and J by 9 bases, with 15 bases between.

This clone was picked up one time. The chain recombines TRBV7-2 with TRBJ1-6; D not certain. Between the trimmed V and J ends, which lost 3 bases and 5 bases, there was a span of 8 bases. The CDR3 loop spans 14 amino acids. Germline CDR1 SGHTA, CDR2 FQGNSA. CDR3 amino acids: CASSLNGNNSPLHF. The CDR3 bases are TGTGCCAGCAGCTTGAACGGAAATAATTCACCCCTCCACTTT.